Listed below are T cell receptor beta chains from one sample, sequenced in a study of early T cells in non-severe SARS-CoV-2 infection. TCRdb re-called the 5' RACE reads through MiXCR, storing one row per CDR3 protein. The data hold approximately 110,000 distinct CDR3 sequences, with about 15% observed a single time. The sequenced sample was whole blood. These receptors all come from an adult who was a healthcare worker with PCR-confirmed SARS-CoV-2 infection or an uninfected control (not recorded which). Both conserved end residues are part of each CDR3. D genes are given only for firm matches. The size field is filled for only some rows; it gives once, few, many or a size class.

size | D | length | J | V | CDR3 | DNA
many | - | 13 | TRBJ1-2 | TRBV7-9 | CASSLVRGYGYTF | TGTGCCAGCAGCTTAGTGCGGGGCTATGGCTACACCTTC
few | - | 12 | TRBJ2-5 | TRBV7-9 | CASSLDTKTQYF | TGTGCCAGCAGCTTGGATACGAAGACCCAGTACTTC
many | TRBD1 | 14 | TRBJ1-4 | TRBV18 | CASSGTGTNEKLFF | TGTGCCAGCTCAGGGACAGGAACTAATGAAAAACTGTTTTTT
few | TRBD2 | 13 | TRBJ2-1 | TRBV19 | CASSPSGANEQFF | TGTGCCAGTAGTCCTAGCGGGGCCAATGAGCAGTTCTTC
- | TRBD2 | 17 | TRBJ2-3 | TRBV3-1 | CASSPRLAGVFTDTQYF | TGTGCCAGCAGCCCACGACTAGCGGGGGTCTTCACAGATACGCAGTATTTT
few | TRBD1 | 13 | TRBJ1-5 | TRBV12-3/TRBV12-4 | CASSGTGNQPQHF | TGTGCCAGCAGCGGGACAGGTAATCAGCCCCAGCATTTT
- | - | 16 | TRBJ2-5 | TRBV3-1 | CASSLETLGLKETQYF | TGTGCCAGCAGCCTGGAGACCCTGGGACTGAAAGAGACCCAGTACTTC
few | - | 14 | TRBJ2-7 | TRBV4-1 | CASSQEAQGREQYF | TGCGCCAGCAGCCAAGAGGCCCAGGGGCGCGAGCAGTACTTC
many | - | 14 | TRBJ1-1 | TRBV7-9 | CASSLGQGRAEAFF | TGTGCCAGCAGCTTAGGTCAGGGGCGGGCTGAAGCTTTCTTT
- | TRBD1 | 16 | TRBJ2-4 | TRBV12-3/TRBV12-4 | CASSPRDRVIQNIQYF | TGTGCCAGCAGTCCAAGGGACAGGGTGATACAAAACATTCAGTACTTC
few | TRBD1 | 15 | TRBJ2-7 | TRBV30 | CAWSGGGDSPYEQYF | TGTGCCTGGAGTGGAGGGGGCGATTCACCCTACGAGCAGTACTTC
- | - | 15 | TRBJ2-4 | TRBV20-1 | CSADSLGGAKNIQYF | TGCAGTGCTGACTCCCTAGGGGGTGCCAAAAACATTCAGTACTTC
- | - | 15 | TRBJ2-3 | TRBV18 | CASSPPRTSTDTQYF | TGTGCCAGCTCACCACCTAGGACTAGCACAGATACGCAGTATTTT
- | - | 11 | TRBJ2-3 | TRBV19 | CASSMADTQYF | TGTGCCAGTAGTATGGCTGATACGCAGTATTTT
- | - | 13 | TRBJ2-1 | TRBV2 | CASAGGLYNEQFF | TGTGCCAGCGCTGGAGGCTTGTACAATGAGCAGTTCTTC
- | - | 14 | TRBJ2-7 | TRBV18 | CASSPVATAYEQYF | TGTGCCAGCTCACCGGTAGCGACAGCCTACGAGCAGTACTTC
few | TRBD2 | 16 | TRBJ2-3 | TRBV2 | CASSELIAGGTDTQYF | TGTGCCAGCAGTGAGTTGATAGCGGGGGGCACAGATACGCAGTATTTT
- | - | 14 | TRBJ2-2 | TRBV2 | CASSTDTNTGELFF | TGTGCCAGCAGTACGGACACTAACACCGGGGAGCTGTTTTTT
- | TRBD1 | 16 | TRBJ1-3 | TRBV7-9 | CASSLSTGGLGDTIYF | TGTGCCAGCAGCTTATCGACAGGGGGCCTTGGAGACACCATATATTTT
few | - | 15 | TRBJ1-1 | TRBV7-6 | CASSVRVGVNTEAFF | TGTGCCAGCAGCGTTCGAGTGGGTGTGAACACTGAAGCTTTCTTT
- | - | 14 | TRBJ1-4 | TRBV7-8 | CASNLGPHNEKLFF | TGTGCCAGCAATCTGGGACCTCACAATGAAAAACTGTTTTTT
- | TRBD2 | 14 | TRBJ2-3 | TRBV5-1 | CASSPDYIAGRRDF | TGCGCCAGCAGCCCAGATTATATAGCGGGGCGCAGGGATTTT
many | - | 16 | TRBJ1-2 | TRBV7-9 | CASSLAHEGTNYGYTF | TGTGCCAGCAGCTTAGCGCACGAGGGAACTAACTATGGCTACACCTTC
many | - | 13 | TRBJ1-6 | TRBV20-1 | CSARIQYNSPLHF | TGCAGTGCTAGGATACAGTATAATTCACCCCTCCACTTT
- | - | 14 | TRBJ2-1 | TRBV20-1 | CSAATGLINNEQFF | TGCAGTGCCGCTACGGGACTGATTAACAATGAGCAGTTCTTC
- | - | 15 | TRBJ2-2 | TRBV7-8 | CAISLARDNTGELFF | TGTGCCATCAGCCTCGCGCGGGATAACACCGGGGAGCTGTTTTTT
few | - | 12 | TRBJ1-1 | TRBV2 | CASGAGGTEAFF | TGTGCCAGCGGAGCCGGGGGCACTGAAGCTTTCTTT
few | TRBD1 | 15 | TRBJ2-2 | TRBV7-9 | CASSSSGQGAGELFF | TGTGCCAGCAGCTCCTCTGGACAGGGGGCCGGGGAGCTGTTTTTT
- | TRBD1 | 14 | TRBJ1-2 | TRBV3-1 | CASSQRGQDYGYTF | TGTGCCAGCAGCCAACGAGGACAGGACTATGGCTACACCTTC
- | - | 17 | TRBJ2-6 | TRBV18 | CASSPIDSSPGANVLTF | TGTGCCAGCTCACCTATAGACTCCAGCCCCGGGGCCAACGTCCTGACTTTC
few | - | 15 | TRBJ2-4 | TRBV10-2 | CASSADFLAKNIQYF | TGCGCCAGCAGCGCCGACTTCCTAGCCAAAAACATTCAGTACTTC
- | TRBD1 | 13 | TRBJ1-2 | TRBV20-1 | CSAGDRDQDGYTF | TGCAGTGCTGGTGACAGGGACCAGGATGGCTACACCTTC
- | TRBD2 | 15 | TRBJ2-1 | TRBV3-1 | CASSQSGGPYNEQFF | TGTGCCAGCAGCCAAAGCGGGGGGCCCTACAATGAGCAGTTCTTC
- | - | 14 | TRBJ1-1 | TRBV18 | CASSQGDNSVEAFF | TGTGCCAGCTCACAGGGAGACAACTCCGTTGAAGCTTTCTTT
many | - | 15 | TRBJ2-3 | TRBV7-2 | CASSLVLGGTDTQYF | TGTGCCAGCAGCTTAGTTCTCGGGGGCACAGATACGCAGTATTTT
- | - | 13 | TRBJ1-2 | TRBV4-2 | CASSQDSLYGYTF | TGTGCCAGCAGCCAAGATAGCCTCTATGGCTACACCTTC
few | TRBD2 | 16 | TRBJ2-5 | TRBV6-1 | CASRERAGGNQETQYF | TGTGCCAGCAGAGAAAGAGCGGGGGGGAACCAAGAGACCCAGTACTTC
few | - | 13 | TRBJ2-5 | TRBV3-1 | CASSQEEAGTQYF | TGTGCCAGCAGCCAAGAAGAGGCAGGGACCCAGTACTTC
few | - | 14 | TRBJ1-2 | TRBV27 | CASSLDGQGYGYTF | TGTGCCAGCAGTTTAGATGGTCAGGGGTATGGCTACACCTTC
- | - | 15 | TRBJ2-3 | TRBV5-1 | CASSSGARSTDTQYF | TGCGCCAGCAGCTCGGGCGCACGGAGCACAGATACGCAGTATTTT
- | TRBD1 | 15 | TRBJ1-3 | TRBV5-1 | CASSRDGTAGNTIYF | TGCGCCAGCAGCCGGGACGGGACAGCTGGAAACACCATATATTTT
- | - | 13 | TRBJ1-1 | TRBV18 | CASSLDVVNEAFF | TGTGCCAGCTCACTGGACGTGGTCAATGAAGCTTTCTTT
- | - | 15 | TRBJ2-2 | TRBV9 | CASATGRGYTGELFF | TGTGCCAGCGCCACAGGAAGAGGATACACCGGGGAGCTGTTTTTT
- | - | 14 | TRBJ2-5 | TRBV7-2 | CASSGRSGEETQYF | TGTGCCAGCAGCGGCCGAAGTGGGGAAGAGACCCAGTACTTC
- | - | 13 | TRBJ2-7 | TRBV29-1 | CSVGQAGRYEQYF | TGCAGCGTTGGGCAAGCCGGCCGGTACGAGCAGTACTTC
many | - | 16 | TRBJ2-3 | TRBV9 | CASSVGRDPMMDTQYF | TGTGCCAGCAGCGTAGGGAGAGATCCGATGATGGATACGCAGTATTTT
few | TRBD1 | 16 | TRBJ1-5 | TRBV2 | CASSPAGNRGGQPQHF | TGTGCCAGCAGTCCTGCGGGAAACAGGGGAGGTCAGCCCCAGCATTTT
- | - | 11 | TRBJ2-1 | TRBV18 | CASSPRQEQFF | TGTGCCAGCTCACCCCGACAGGAGCAGTTCTTC
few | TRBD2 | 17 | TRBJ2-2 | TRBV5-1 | CASSLGLAGANTGELFF | TGCGCCAGCAGCCTGGGACTAGCGGGTGCGAACACCGGGGAGCTGTTTTTT
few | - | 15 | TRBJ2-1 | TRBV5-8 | CASSAGTQYYNEQFF | TGTGCCAGCAGCGCCGGGACGCAGTACTACAATGAGCAGTTCTTC
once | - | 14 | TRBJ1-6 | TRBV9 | CASSPRAGPSPLHF | TGTGCCAGCAGCCCCCGTGCAGGGCCTTCACCCCTCCACTTT